This T cell receptor (beta chain) derives from a study of radiotherapy plus CTLA-4 blockade in lung cancer. Study-wide results and limits: Dynamics of early blood T cell clones, together with interferon-beta, were reportedly the best predictors of response. Once radiotherapy plus ipilimumab had been given, TCR clones derived from tumor expanded in blood.

The V gene end was trimmed by 5 bases and the J gene end by 7 bases; junction bases not matched to a gene: 7. The CDR3 sequence is 16 residues long. Germline CDR1 reads LNHDA; CDR2 reads SQIVND (reference sequence). Here immunoSEQ multiplex PCR was the method, and the copy in TCRdb shows in-frame clones only, minus some. Here the sample spans approximately 90,000 clones, under 90% being singletons. On this clone itself: No antigen is known for it.

The starting material was peripheral blood, obtained from a patient treated with radiotherapy plus ipilimumab. The receptor was derived from a human donor with non-small cell lung cancer who had stable disease on radiotherapy plus ipilimumab. The chain combines TRBV19 with TRBJ2-2; TRBD2 matches at 13 bases. As DNA, the CDR3 is TGTGCCAGTAGTGTGGGACTAGCGGGAATTGGCGGGGAGCTGTTTTTT. The encoded protein is CASSVGLAGIGGELFF. The whole variable domain, remainder taken from reference TRBV19 and TRBJ2-2, is DGGITQSPKYLFRKEGQNVTLSCEQNLNHDAMYWYRQDPGQGLRLIYYSQIVNDFQKGDIAEGYSVSREKKESFPLTVTSAQKNPTAFYLCASSVGLAGIGGELFFGEGSRLTVL.